Following are 32 T cell receptor beta chains from one sample sequenced in a study of human T cells and chemical hapten exposure. TCRdb reanalysed the RACE reads using MiXCR and keeps one entry per CDR3 protein. The sample gives about 190,000 distinct CDR3 sequences, about 25% of which show up once; over 2% is in the top ten. Time point: patch test 3, about 24 weeks after DPC sensitization. Noted treatment: therapeutic diphenylcyclopropenone sensitization with weekly scalp DPC. The sequenced sample was whole blood, obtained in connection with sensitization to the hapten diphenylcyclopropenone (DPC). The receptors derive from a woman between 40 and 50 years old with alopecia areata. Some clones in this sample may be carry-over from other donors' samples.

This clonotype occurred a few times. This sequence joins TRBV29-1 and TRBJ2-7; 12 bases align to TRBD1. Germline CDR1 reads SQVTM; CDR2 reads ANQGSEA. The CDR3 is made up of 16 amino acids. J gave up 0 bases and V 3 bases, and 6 bases lay outside the gene matches. In DNA form, the CDR3 reads TGCAGCGTTGACCTACCGGGACAGGGGGCCTCCTACGAGCAGTACTTC. Translated, it gives CSVDLPGQGASYEQYF.

This clonotype was recorded a few times. The chain combines TRBV7-9 with TRBJ2-5; D is unresolved. The CDR3 is 13 amino acids. Trimming cost V 6 bases and J 5 bases, with 13 bases left between them. Germline CDR1 SEHNR, CDR2 FQNEAQ (reference sequence). For the CDR3, the DNA is TGTGCCAGCAGGGGCGGTTGGTCGGAGACCCAGTACTTC. Protein product: CASRGGWSETQYF.

This clonotype was picked up a small number of times. The CDR3 sequence is CASSLVGPYNEQFF. The CDR3 nucleotides are TGCGCCAGCAGCTTGGTGGGGCCCTACAATGAGCAGTTCTTC. The rearrangement uses TRBV5-1 and TRBJ2-1; possibly TRBD1 for D (5 bases). This CDR3 comprises 14 residues. Germline-derived CDR1 and CDR2 are SGHRS and YFSETQ. V lost 0 bases and J lost 2, with 6 bases in between.

The genes are TRBV6-1 and TRBJ1-5; D is possibly TRBD1 (6 bases). V lost 5 bases and J lost 7, with 15 bases in between. In germline, CDR1 is MNHNS, CDR2 SASEGT. The CDR3 is made up of 14 amino acids. Written as DNA, the CDR3 is TGTGCCAGCAGTCCGACGACAGGTCCCCAGCCCCAGCATTTT. This encodes CASSPTTGPQPQHF.

The chain's CDR3 is CSARPPYSNQPQHF. CDR3 in DNA: TGCAGTGCTAGACCGCCTTATAGCAATCAGCCCCAGCATTTT. This chain uses TRBV20-1 with TRBJ1-5; D remains ambiguous. Trimming took off 2 bases at V and 0 bases at J, with 8 bases between the two ends. Germline-derived CDR1 and CDR2 are DFQATT and SNEGSKA (reference sequence). This CDR3 has 14 residues.

The chain recombines TRBV28 with TRBJ1-5; 7 bases are a match to TRBD1. Germline lookup yields CDR1 MDHEN and CDR2 SYDVKM. This CDR3 has 13 residues. V lost 5 bases to trimming and J lost 13 bases; unmatched junction nucleotides: 11. Here the CDR3 reads CASSPGTVLDQHF. CDR3 coding DNA: TGTGCCAGCAGTCCTGGGACAGTTCTTGATCAGCATTTT.

This clonotype was observed at least ten times. The V call is TRBV5-1, the J call TRBJ2-3; 10 nucleotides match TRBD2. Looked up from germline, CDR1 is SGHRS and CDR2 is YFSETQ. V shed 1 base, J shed 2 bases, and the junction held 4 bases outside the gene matches. The CDR3 runs 16 residues. CDR3 in amino acids: CASSLSTSGLTDTQYF. In DNA form, the CDR3 reads TGCGCCAGCAGCTTGTCGACTAGCGGGCTCACAGATACGCAGTATTTT.

This rearrangement joins TRBV6-5 to TRBJ1-3; D ambiguous. CDR1 is MNHEY, CDR2 SVGAGI, per germline. The ends were cut back, 1 base at V and 0 bases at J, with 13 bases in the middle. The CDR3 loop spans 17 amino acids. This chain's CDR3 is CASSYLGNSYSGNTIYF. CDR3 DNA sequence: TGTGCCAGCAGTTACTTAGGAAACTCCTACTCTGGAAACACCATATATTTT.

The chain uses TRBV6-2 or TRBV6-3 and TRBJ2-5; 9 bases map to TRBD2. The CDR3 covers 15 residues. Germline V gene sequence: CDR1 MNHEY, CDR2 SVGEGT. With 6 bases clipped from V and 5 bases from J, the junction kept 10 bases outside the gene matches. The CDR3 spells CASSPLLAGLETQYF. Here the CDR3 DNA reads TGTGCCAGCAGCCCCTTGCTAGCGGGACTGGAGACCCAGTACTTC.

The rearrangement uses TRBV5-4 and TRBJ2-7; perhaps TRBD2 as D (6 bases). Trimming pared 4 bases from V and 4 bases from J, leaving 18 bases between. This CDR3 has 15 amino acids. The germline gives CDR1 SGHNT, CDR2 YYREEE (reference sequence). Here the CDR3 reads CASSPRAGSLYEQYF. CDR3 bases: TGTGCCAGCAGCCCGAGGGCGGGATCACTGTACGAGCAGTACTTC. The full variable domain, rest sourced from reference TRBV5-4 and TRBJ2-7, is ETGVTQSPTHLIKTRGQQVTLRCSSQSGHNTVSWYQQALGQGPQFIFQYYREEENGRGNFPPRFSGLQFPNYSSELNVNALELDDSALYLCASSPRAGSLYEQYFGPGTRLTVT.

This clonotype was observed at least ten times. The chain joins TRBV28 to TRBJ2-6, with D tentatively TRBD2 (6 bases). V shed 3 bases and J shed 0 bases, with 9 bases lying between them. Germline V gene data show CDR1 as MDHEN and CDR2 as SYDVKM. The CDR3 spans 16 residues. The CDR3 here is CASSLGGPSGANVLTF. The CDR3 DNA is TGTGCCAGCAGTTTGGGGGGACCCTCTGGGGCCAACGTCCTGACTTTC.

This clonotype was counted only a few times. This chain connects TRBV5-1 to TRBJ2-1, with D unresolved. This CDR3 comprises 14 residues. V was shortened by 0 bases and J by 2 bases, with 6 bases between the two germline ends. Looked up from germline, CDR1 is SGHRS and CDR2 is YFSETQ. The DNA for the CDR3 is TGCGCCAGCAGCTTGGGGCAGGCCTACAATGAGCAGTTCTTC. It translates to CASSLGQAYNEQFF.

This chain connects TRBV4-1 to TRBJ2-5; D ambiguous. The V end was cut by 5 bases, the J end by 4 bases, with 8 bases between. Germline CDR1 and CDR2: MGHRA and YSYEKL. The CDR3 sequence is 12 residues long. CDR3 sequence: CASSGLGETQYF. CDR3 coding DNA: TGCGCCAGCAGCGGGCTCGGAGAGACCCAGTACTTC.

In its sample, this clonotype was seen a few times. V and J are TRBV29-1 and TRBJ2-1; D assignment may be TRBD1 or TRBD2 (5 bases each). This CDR3 is built from 15 residues. The V end was cut by 4 bases, the J end by 0 bases, with 13 bases between. CDR1 SQVTM and CDR2 ANQGSEA come from the germline V gene. The CDR3 bases are TGCAGCGTTGGAGGGGCTGGGAGCTCCTACAATGAGCAGTTCTTC. Protein: CSVGGAGSSYNEQFF.

This clonotype was seen more than once but under ten times. The chain joins TRBV6-5 to TRBJ1-2; D is perhaps TRBD1 (6 bases). Germline lookup yields CDR1 MNHEY and CDR2 SVGAGI. Trimming removed 0 bases at V and 8 bases at J, with 13 bases between. The CDR3 runs to 14 residues. The CDR3 region has the DNA TGTGCCAGCAGTTACTCGGTCGGGGGCCAAGGCTACACCTTC. Translating gives CASSYSVGGQGYTF.

This clonotype was seen a handful of times. The chain joins TRBV5-1 to TRBJ2-5, with D tentatively TRBD1 (5 bases). This CDR3 region has 14 residues. The V end was cut by 4 bases, the J end by 4 bases, with 14 bases between. CDR1 and CDR2 from the germline V gene are SGHRS and YFSETQ. CDR3 in amino acids: CASSSVQQGETQYF. The CDR3 region has the DNA TGCGCCAGCAGCAGCGTCCAGCAGGGAGAGACCCAGTACTTC. Complete variable domain (other parts from reference TRBV5-1 and TRBJ2-5): KAGVTQTPRYLIKTRGQQVTLSCSPISGHRSVSWYQQTPGQGLQFLFEYFSETQRNKGNFPGRFSGRQFSNSRSEMNVSTLELGDSALYLCASSSVQQGETQYFGPGTRLLVL.

At least ten counts were recorded for this clonotype. The rearrangement uses TRBV20-1 and TRBJ1-2; no reliable D call. The V gene lost 2 bases and the J gene lost 2 bases, with 6 bases spanning the gap. CDR1 is DFQATT, CDR2 SNEGSKA, per germline (reference sequence). There are 12 residues in the CDR3. In DNA, the CDR3 is TGCAGTGCTAGAACCCGAAACTATGGCTACACCTTC. It encodes CSARTRNYGYTF.

The chain is built from TRBV5-1 and TRBJ2-7; TRBD2 agrees at 8 bases. The junction had 8 bases not matched to a gene; V was cut back by 0 bases and J by 6 bases. The CDR3 loop spans 15 amino acids. CDR1 and CDR2 (germline): SGHRS, YFSETQ. The CDR3 sequence: CASSLGGAGAPEQYF. The CDR3 coding sequence is TGCGCCAGCAGCTTGGGAGGAGCGGGAGCGCCCGAGCAGTACTTC. Filled out from reference TRBV5-1 and TRBJ2-7, the complete variable domain reads KAGVTQTPRYLIKTRGQQVTLSCSPISGHRSVSWYQQTPGQGLQFLFEYFSETQRNKGNFPGRFSGRQFSNSRSEMNVSTLELGDSALYLCASSLGGAGAPEQYFGPGTRLTVT.

The chain uses TRBV7-2 and TRBJ2-2; unclear D gene. The CDR3 length is 15 residues. Looked up from germline, CDR1 is SGHTA and CDR2 is FQGNSA. V lost 1 base to trimming and J lost 0 bases, with 6 bases between them. The CDR3 reads CASSLVVTNTGELFF. The CDR3 region has the DNA TGTGCCAGCAGCTTAGTGGTTACGAACACCGGGGAGCTGTTTTTT.

This sequence joins TRBV7-8 and TRBJ2-5; no definite D call. Germline V lookup: CDR1 SGHVS, CDR2 FQNEAQ. This CDR3 region has 15 residues. V was shortened by 2 bases and J by 1 base, with 11 bases between the two germline ends. In nucleotides, the CDR3 is TGTGCCAGCAGCTTAAGGTCTGGGTTCCAAGAGACCCAGTACTTC. The encoded protein is CASSLRSGFQETQYF.

This chain joins TRBV9 and TRBJ2-1; D perhaps matches TRBD1 (6 bases). CDR1 SGDLS and CDR2 YYNGEE come from the germline V gene. V was shortened by 2 bases and J by 10 bases, with 16 bases between the two germline ends. The CDR3 is made up of 14 amino acids. The CDR3 DNA is TGTGCCAGCAGCGTGACCGGGACAACCCCCGAGCAGTTCTTC. Its translation is CASSVTGTTPEQFF.

This clonotype occurred a few times. The chain recombines TRBV12-3 or TRBV12-4 with TRBJ2-5; D gene uncertain. The CDR3 consists of 13 residues. The V end lost 6 bases, the J end lost 0 bases, and 8 bases lay between the germline ends. The CDR3 spells CASRERNQETQYF. DNA of the CDR3: TGTGCCAGCAGAGAGAGAAACCAAGAGACCCAGTACTTC.

The chain has TRBV4-2 and TRBJ1-6; maybe TRBD1 (6 bases). Trimming took off 0 bases at V and 7 bases at J, with 10 bases between the two ends. The CDR3 has 15 residues. Germline CDR1 and CDR2: LGHNA and YNFKEQ. CDR3 sequence: CASSQEHQGNSPLHF. DNA for the CDR3: TGTGCCAGCAGCCAAGAACATCAGGGGAATTCACCCCTCCACTTT.

J is TRBJ2-2 and V is TRBV11-2; D is uncertain. The CDR3 is made up of 15 amino acids. From germline, CDR1 is SGHAT and CDR2 FQNNGV. Trimming removed 1 base at V and 0 bases at J, with 6 bases between. The CDR3 spells CASSLVSSNTGELFF. The CDR3 bases are TGTGCCAGCAGCTTAGTTAGCTCGAACACCGGGGAGCTGTTTTTT.

The J gene is TRBJ2-3, the V gene TRBV5-4, with D possibly being TRBD1 or TRBD2 (6 bases each). The length of the CDR3 is 17 residues. The V gene's germline CDR1 is SGHNT and CDR2 YYREEE (reference sequence). With 0 bases removed from V and 5 bases from J, the gap between germline ends came to 19 bases. CDR3 DNA: TGTGCCAGCAGCTTGGTAGGGGGGACTCTTCGTGGAGATACGCAGTATTTT. This codes for CASSLVGGTLRGDTQYF.

The genes are TRBV5-5 and TRBJ2-3, with D possibly TRBD1 on 5 matching bases. Trimming stripped 0 bases from V and 1 base from J, with 15 bases between. The CDR3 loop spans 17 amino acids. Germline V CDR1 and CDR2: SGHKS, YYEKEE (reference sequence). CDR3 region: CASSLGRGPPGTDTQYF. In nucleotides, the CDR3 is TGTGCCAGCAGCTTGGGAAGGGGCCCCCCAGGCACAGATACGCAGTATTTT.

The chain has TRBV6-2 or TRBV6-3 and TRBJ2-5; 9 nucleotides agree with TRBD2. The CDR3 runs 16 residues. The junction had 5 bases not matched to a gene; V was cut back by 2 bases and J by 1 base. Per the germline V gene, CDR1 is MNHEY and CDR2 is SVGEGT. CDR3 nucleotides: TGTGCCAGCAGTTACCCCAGACTAGCGGCCCAAGAGACCCAGTACTTC. Amino acids: CASSYPRLAAQETQYF.

This chain joins TRBV6-2 or TRBV6-3 and TRBJ1-1, with D hard to call. Trimming took 5 bases from V and 1 from J, leaving 17 bases between them. CDR3 length: 16 residues. Germline CDR1 reads MNHEY; CDR2 reads SVGEGT. The CDR3 here is CASSPTPPGANTEAFF. CDR3 nucleotide sequence: TGTGCCAGCAGTCCAACCCCGCCAGGCGCGAACACTGAAGCTTTCTTT.

The chain links TRBV4-3 to TRBJ2-5, with D hard to call. This CDR3 has 14 amino acids. Germline lookup yields CDR1 LGHNA and CDR2 YSLEER. Trimming shortened V by 0 bases and J by 2 bases, and 7 bases separated the two germline ends. The CDR3 is CASSQENLQETQYF. CDR3 coding DNA: TGCGCCAGCAGCCAAGAAAACCTTCAAGAGACCCAGTACTTC.

This chain uses TRBV7-6 with TRBJ1-1, with a possible D match to TRBD1 (6 bases). Trimming left V 3 bases short and J 4 bases short, with 18 bases between. CDR1 and CDR2 from the germline V gene are SGHVS and FNYEAQ. This CDR3 is built from 16 residues. The CDR3 reads CASSFGGRRGVTEAFF. CDR3 nucleotides: TGTGCCAGCAGCTTTGGGGGGAGGAGGGGGGTCACTGAAGCTTTCTTT.

The chain combines TRBV27 with TRBJ2-7, with 11 bases that match TRBD2. Trimming took 6 bases from V and 3 from J; bases not matched to a gene: 10. CDR3 length equals 16 residues. The germline V gene has CDR1 MNHEY and CDR2 SMNVEV (reference sequence). The CDR3 nucleotides read TGTGCCAGCAGAAAGACCGTTGGGACTAGCGGCTACGAGCAGTACTTC. This translates into CASRKTVGTSGYEQYF.

The V gene is TRBV27, the J gene TRBJ1-3; TRBD1 is a possible D gene (5 bases). The CDR3 has 14 residues. Trimming took 6 bases from V and 0 from J, leaving 9 bases between them. Germline lookup yields CDR1 MNHEY and CDR2 SMNVEV (reference sequence). CDR3 nucleotides: TGTGCCAGCAGATTGACAGCCTCTGGAAACACCATATATTTT. Its protein product is CASRLTASGNTIYF.